Given below is one T cell receptor beta chain in context. Its target is unknown. The sample is drawn from a study of CD8+ T cells in alopecia areata. Whole-study context: Each day, treated patients took oral tofacitinib twice, at 5 to 10 mg per dose.

Germline CDR1 and CDR2: SGHTA and FQGNSA. Trimming pared 5 bases from V and 0 bases from J, leaving 15 bases between. This CDR3 region has 16 residues. cDNA prepared by RNA extraction and subsequent reverse transcription served as the template for sequencing. Only in-frame clones appear in the TCRdb table, and some are missing; sequencing was by immunoSEQ multiplex PCR. The sample shows roughly 120,000 clones, less than 45% of them seen only once. Study conclusions and caveats: Possibly because of HLA-related factors, TCR sharing was less clear across patients than in mice. Lesional scalp displayed greater clonality than normal scalp, most notably in alopecia totalis/universalis. Among the cells sequenced in scalp samples are also the resident alphabeta T cells of normal skin.

Material for sequencing was CD4+ T cells sorted from blood. The gene calls are TRBV7-2 and TRBJ2-3, with D maybe TRBD2 (6 bases). The sequence was collected from a human donor with alopecia areata. The CDR3, as DNA: TGTGCCAGCAGCCCCAGGACTACTCTAAGCACAGATACGCAGTATTTT. Protein: CASSPRTTLSTDTQYF. The entire variable domain, with the rest obtained from reference TRBV7-2 and TRBJ2-3, is as follows: GAGVSQSPSNKVTEKGKDVELRCDPISGHTALYWYRQSLGQGLEFLIYFQGNSAPDKSGLPSDRFSAERTGGSVSTLTIQRTQQEDSAVYLCASSPRTTLSTDTQYFGPGTRLTVL.